This record covers a single T cell receptor beta chain. Germline is not matched at one junction end, which may reflect a read error. It was with a sample-barcoded 5' primer and a J-beta primer mix that a second PCR of about 7 to 12 cycles was run. Using its own MiXCR run on the 5' RACE reads, TCRdb lists one record per CDR3 protein. The table includes hundreds of thousands of distinct CDR3 sequences, about a quarter detected once. This CDR3 has 13 amino acids. The germline gives CDR1 KGHSH, CDR2 LQKENI. These data are taken from a study of blood T cells in healthy people across ages. At least 6 million PBMCs were isolated per sample. The sample also formed part of further work on T cells of mothers and their children.

This TCR came from a boy younger than 18 in good health. The rearrangement links TRBV18 to TRBJ2-5; D is uncertain. Sequences were obtained from blood. The CDR3 DNA sequence: TGTGCCAGCCCACCAAGGCAGAAAGAGACCCAGTACTTC. It is translated as CASPPRQKETQYF. Full variable domain (rest looked up from reference TRBV18 and TRBJ2-5): NAGVMQNPRHLVRRRGQEARLRCSPMKGHSHVYWYRQLPEEGLKFMVYLQKENIIDESGMPKERFSAEFPKEGPSILRIQQVVRGDSAAYFCASPPRQKETQYFGPGTRLLVL.